Detailed here is one T cell receptor (beta chain). Its binding antigen is unknown. No clone much larger than this one lies a single base away; base qualities are absent. The source of the sample is a study of TIL therapy for anti-PD-1-resistant metastatic lung cancer (dated by TCRdb to the early 2020s). Looking at the study overall: Tumors were collected before any PD-1/PD-L1 blockade, after which patients were given nivolumab, and patients who progressed were given lymphodepletion, an infusion of expanded TIL and IL-2. Among the enrolled patients, the median age was 54 years (range about 35-80), and the median tumor PD-L1 proportion score was around 5.6%. The cohort was predominantly lung adenocarcinoma, with a handful of EGFR-mutant and two ALK-rearranged tumors, and half of patients were current or former smokers. Across the cohort, whole-exome sequencing showed a median non-synonymous tumor mutation burden of approximately 1.5 mutations per megabase. T cell receptor beta sequencing of tumor and peripheral blood was used to follow clonotypes across the tumor, the expanded TIL product and serial blood samples. Results and caveats for the whole study, not just this receptor: The baseline peripheral repertoire was partially replaced by infused TIL clonotypes, which then decayed over months, and no apparent association between persistence and response was found. Generalizability was limited because the cohort was highly selected, with more treatment-naive, never-smoker and oncogene-addicted patients included than is typical. The study protocol defined all tumor marker inferences as exploratory.

The time point label, as the study defines it: pre-treatment sample, taken before nivolumab and TIL therapy. A phase I trial run at two centers enrolled adults with stage 4 NSCLC between 2017 and early 2020. The samples were obtained from a phase I trial that was single-arm and open-label and tested tumor-infiltrating lymphocyte therapy combined with nivolumab in advanced non-small cell lung cancer. Blood mononuclear cells from EDTA tubes were isolated by Ficoll gradient, snap-frozen as pellets, and DNA was extracted with a Qiagen mini-prep kit. The immunoSEQ v3 hsTCRB kit was used to amplify TCR beta CDR3 regions from genomic DNA through bias-controlled multiplex PCR. TCR libraries were sequenced on an Illumina NextSeq 500 to 1.5 million to 2 million read pairs for survey level or 5-6 million for deep level. The authors' pipeline ran thus. V, D and J genes were assigned, non-productive sequences were removed, and clonality was reported by immunoSEQ Analyzer software. Repertoires were compared using productive Simpson clonality and Morisita overlap index of productive TRB rearrangements between infused TIL and blood. The absolute count of a clonotype in blood was estimated by multiplying the lymphocyte count by the CD3+ fraction and by the productive frequency of the clone. TCRdb provides this immuneACCESS table in a form limited to in-frame rearrangements. Some clones are lacking; in checked studies, under half of them reflect an unresolved V gene, and why the rest are absent is not known. V and J calls and clone size are those listed in that table; D and trimming were worked out from the DNA. The sample records about 50,000 clones, 65% to 90% of which are singletons. 5% of the sample is in the top ten clones.

This receptor was taken from a person aged 25-80 years with non-small cell lung cancer. This specimen was blood, taken at baseline.

CDR3 loop: CASRLTSGGYNEQFF. DNA sequence: TGTGCCAGCCGCCTTACTAGCGGGGGTTACAATGAGCAGTTCTTC. This chain joins TRBV27 to TRBJ2-1; the central 11 bases match TRBD2. Here V drops 8 bases and J drops 4 bases, and the junction holds 7 bases not matched to any gene. Including cysteine and phenylalanine, the CDR3 has 15 amino acids. Just the 45-base CDR3 DNA is kept, in frame starting at base 1. The germline V gene (reference sequence) sets CDR1 to MNHEY and CDR2 to SMNVEV.